One and the same sample provided the 27 T cell receptor beta chains below, sequenced in a study of shared T cell receptors in the human thymus. The table came from immunoSEQ multiplex PCR; TCRdb's copy has only in-frame clones and leaves some out. The table has roughly 710,000 clones, approximately 83% seen once. This sample was also put to use in a study of human thymus T cells.

Material for sequencing was thymocytes. These receptors came from a girl under three years old with a congenital heart defect.

The V gene is TRBV4-3, the J gene TRBJ2-1; 9 positions match TRBD1. CDR1 is LGHNA, CDR2 YSLEER, per germline. This CDR3 spans 16 amino acids. J was trimmed by 6 bases and V by 3 bases; bases with no gene match: 9. CDR3 DNA: TGCGCCAGCAGCCATAGGACAGGGGCGATGGGCAATGAGCAGTTCTTC. The encoded protein is CASSHRTGAMGNEQFF.

The chain employs TRBV19 and TRBJ2-1; TRBD2 matches 7 bases. From germline, CDR1 is LNHDA and CDR2 SQIVND (reference sequence). Trimming at V came to 1 base and at J to 4 bases, leaving 13 bases not matched to a gene. The CDR3 runs 18 residues. The CDR3 loop is CASSIATKRLAIYNEQFF. The CDR3 region has the DNA TGTGCCAGTAGTATAGCCACGAAGAGACTAGCTATTTACAATGAGCAGTTCTTC.

Only a few counts were recorded for this clone. This chain uses TRBV19 with TRBJ1-2, with a tentative D call TRBD1 (6 bases). The CDR3 spans 16 residues. In germline, CDR1 is LNHDA, CDR2 SQIVND (reference sequence). Deletions cut 2 bases from V and 2 bases from J, with 15 bases between. The CDR3 DNA sequence: TGTGCCAGTAGTATACCCTTAAACAGGGCCAACTATGGCTACACCTTC. It translates to CASSIPLNRANYGYTF.

V is TRBV5-1 and J is TRBJ1-2, with 8 bases aligning to TRBD1. This CDR3 region has 13 residues. The V gene's germline CDR1 is SGHRS and CDR2 YFSETQ. J lost 8 bases, V lost 0 bases, and 3 bases had no gene match. CDR3 loop: CASSLGQGLGYTF. The CDR3 region has the DNA TGCGCCAGCAGCTTGGGACAGGGGCTAGGCTACACCTTC.

V is TRBV11-2 and J is TRBJ1-1, with TRBD1 matching over 11 bases. Trimming cost V 5 bases and J 4 bases; bases outside gene matches: 3. The V gene's germline CDR1 is SGHAT and CDR2 FQNNGV. There are 14 residues in the CDR3. Here the CDR3 reads CASSPGTGGTEAFF. The CDR3 coding sequence is TGTGCCAGCAGCCCCGGGACAGGGGGCACTGAAGCTTTCTTT.

The chain combines TRBV6-1 with TRBJ1-5; D possibly corresponds to TRBD1 (5 bases). The V gene's germline CDR1 is MNHNS and CDR2 SASEGT. The CDR3 has 18 amino acids. Trimming removed 7 bases at V and 6 bases at J, with 28 bases between. CDR3 bases: TGTGCCAGCACTGAGAGCGGGCAACCCCGCATTGGGACTCAGCCCCAGCATTTT. This sequence encodes CASTESGQPRIGTQPQHF.

This rearrangement joins TRBV18 to TRBJ1-6; D is unresolved. Trimming removed 2 bases from V and 8 bases from J, with 13 bases in between. This CDR3 has 15 residues. Germline CDR1 is KGHSH and CDR2 is LQKENI. The CDR3 loop reads CASSPKVDWDSPLHF. CDR3 coding DNA: TGTGCCAGCTCACCAAAGGTGGACTGGGATTCACCCCTCCACTTT.

The chain couples TRBV27 to TRBJ1-1, with 9 nucleotides matching TRBD1. Germline CDR1 is MNHEY and CDR2 is SMNVEV (reference sequence). The CDR3 covers 17 residues. V gave up 4 bases and J gave up 5 bases; unmatched junction bases: 14. The chain's CDR3 is CASSSLPGQGVVTEAFF. CDR3 bases: TGTGCCAGCAGTTCCCTTCCGGGACAGGGAGTGGTAACTGAAGCTTTCTTT.

This clone was seen only once. The rearrangement links TRBV5-5 to TRBJ2-2; D might be TRBD1 (5 bases). The V gene lost 0 bases and the J gene lost 8 bases, with 11 bases spanning the gap. CDR1 SGHKS and CDR2 YYEKEE come from the germline V gene (reference sequence). This CDR3 region has 14 residues. The CDR3 nucleotides are TGTGCCAGCAGCTTGGTACAGGAAGGGGGGGAGCTGTTTTTT. It encodes CASSLVQEGGELFF.

The chain has TRBV28 and TRBJ1-4; the D is unclear. CDR1 is MDHEN and CDR2 is SYDVKM in the germline V gene. This CDR3 is built from 11 residues. Deletions cut 8 bases from V and 2 bases from J, with 3 bases between. CDR3 protein: CASRTNEKLFF. As DNA, the CDR3 is TGTGCCAGCCGTACTAATGAAAAACTGTTTTTT.

V gene TRBV6-1 combines with J gene TRBJ2-7; 11 bases agree with TRBD2. Germline CDR1 and CDR2: MNHNS and SASEGT. V gave up 2 bases and J gave up 2 bases; unmatched junction bases: 5. CDR3 length: 16 residues. CDR3 sequence (DNA): TGTGCCAGCAGTGAAACCCGGGGACTAGCGGCCTACGAGCAGTACTTC. As protein: CASSETRGLAAYEQYF.

The chain recombines TRBV4-3 with TRBJ1-1, with 7 bases fitting TRBD1. This CDR3 comprises 16 residues. After removal of 0 bases from V and 3 bases from J, the junction contained 7 bases not matched to a gene. CDR1 is LGHNA and CDR2 is YSLEER in the germline V gene. CDR3 bases: TGCGCCAGCAGCCAAGATCGTGAGGGGGCGCACACTGAAGCTTTCTTT. It codes for CASSQDREGAHTEAFF.

The V call is TRBV29-1, the J call TRBJ2-7, with 8 bases aligning to TRBD1. Germline V gene sequence: CDR1 SQVTM, CDR2 ANQGSEA. Trimming took 8 bases from V and 6 from J; bases not matched to a gene: 9. The CDR3 has 12 amino acids. The CDR3 DNA reads TGCAGCTTACGACAGGGGTCGTCCGAGCAGTACTTC. It specifies CSLRQGSSEQYF.

The chain links TRBV29-1 to TRBJ2-2; the D gene is possibly TRBD2 (5 bases). This CDR3 comprises 13 residues. Germline V gene data show CDR1 as SQVTM and CDR2 as ANQGSEA. Trimming removed 7 bases at V and 0 bases at J, with 9 bases between. The CDR3 bases are TGCAGCGGGACTCCCGCGAACACCGGGGAGCTGTTTTTT. Translation gives CSGTPANTGELFF.

This rearrangement joins TRBV2 to TRBJ2-7; a possible D gene is TRBD2 (5 bases). This CDR3 comprises 13 residues. Germline V gene data show CDR1 as SNHLY and CDR2 as FYNNEI. V shed 7 bases and J shed 4 bases, with 14 bases lying between them. This chain's CDR3 is CASIARGVYEQYF. As DNA, the CDR3 is TGTGCCAGCATCGCCCGGGGAGTTTACGAGCAGTACTTC.

The gene calls are TRBV6-5 and TRBJ2-2, with 10 bases fitting TRBD1. This CDR3 has 16 amino acids. Trimming cost V 6 bases and J 6 bases; bases outside gene matches: 10. The germline gives CDR1 MNHEY, CDR2 SVGAGI. Here the CDR3 DNA reads TGTGCCAGCAGATACGGGACAGGGGCACCATCCGGGGAGCTGTTTTTT. This sequence encodes CASRYGTGAPSGELFF.

V is TRBV11-2 and J is TRBJ1-3, with 8 bases that match TRBD1. CDR1 and CDR2 (germline): SGHAT, FQNNGV. V gave up 5 bases and J gave up 4 bases; unmatched junction bases: 10. This CDR3 is built from 16 residues. CDR3 sequence reads: CASSPRQGAVGNTIYF. The CDR3 DNA sequence: TGTGCCAGCAGCCCCCGGCAGGGGGCGGTGGGAAACACCATATATTTT.

This clone was picked up one time. The V gene is TRBV27, the J gene TRBJ2-5, with D perhaps matching TRBD1 (6 bases). Trimming removed 2 bases at V and 3 bases at J, with 19 bases between. The germline CDR1 and CDR2 sequences are MNHEY and SMNVEV (reference sequence). This CDR3 region has 17 residues. CDR3 bases: TGTGCCAGCAGTTTACGGAGACAGGAACAAGCCGAAGAGACCCAGTACTTC. This codes for CASSLRRQEQAEETQYF.

V gene TRBV5-4 combines with J gene TRBJ2-5; 9 bases fit TRBD1. Germline V gene data show CDR1 as SGHNT and CDR2 as YYREEE (reference sequence). After removal of 2 bases from V and 5 bases from J, the junction contained 19 bases not matched to a gene. The CDR3 has 19 amino acids. This chain's CDR3 is CASSLPGQGPQAQGETQYF. In DNA, the CDR3 is TGTGCCAGCAGCTTACCGGGACAGGGTCCGCAAGCTCAGGGTGAGACCCAGTACTTC.

This sequence joins TRBV14 and TRBJ2-3, with TRBD2 matching 15 bases. Germline CDR1 and CDR2: SGHDN and FVKESK. J lost 8 bases, V lost 1 base, and 16 bases had no gene match. CDR3 size: 20 residues. CDR3 sequence reads: CASSQAPRGLAGGEFGTQYF. CDR3 nucleotides: TGTGCCAGCAGCCAAGCTCCTCGTGGACTAGCGGGGGGGGAATTCGGTACGCAGTATTTT.

V is TRBV9 and J is TRBJ2-1; 10 nucleotides line up with TRBD2. The CDR3 covers 15 residues. Trimming cost V 2 bases and J 8 bases; bases outside gene matches: 7. CDR1 is SGDLS, CDR2 YYNGEE, per germline. CDR3: CASSVSGGAFYEQFF. Here the CDR3 DNA reads TGTGCCAGCAGCGTCAGCGGGGGGGCCTTCTATGAGCAGTTCTTC.

The chain combines TRBV28 with TRBJ1-5; a weak D match, TRBD1 (5 bases). CDR3 length: 16 residues. The germline V gene encodes CDR1 MDHEN and CDR2 SYDVKM. The V end was cut by 6 bases, the J end by 2 bases, with 17 bases between. CDR3 amino acids: CASRGRDPRGNQPQHF. The CDR3 region has the DNA TGTGCCAGCAGGGGGCGAGACCCCCGAGGCAATCAGCCCCAGCATTTT.

The chain couples TRBV7-6 to TRBJ2-2, with D uncertain. V was cut by 0 bases and J by 0 bases, with 5 bases left in between. This CDR3 spans 15 amino acids. Germline-derived CDR1 and CDR2 are SGHVS and FNYEAQ. Written as DNA, the CDR3 is TGTGCCAGCAGCTTAGCCAACTCGAACACCGGGGAGCTGTTTTTT. Translating gives CASSLANSNTGELFF. The full variable domain, its missing parts supplied by reference TRBV7-6 and TRBJ2-2, is GAGVSQSPRYKVTKRGQDVALRCDPISGHVSLYWYRQALGQGPEFLTYFNYEAQQDKSGLPNDRFSAERPEGSISTLTIQRTEQRDSAMYRCASSLANSNTGELFFGEGSRLTVL.

The rearrangement uses TRBV7-3 and TRBJ2-1, with D maybe TRBD2 (5 bases). V was clipped by 1 base and J by 3 bases, with 19 bases between them. CDR3 length equals 18 residues. In germline, CDR1 is SGHTA, CDR2 FQGTGA. CDR3 in DNA: TGTGCCAGCAGCTTAAATTGGAAAGAGACGGGGAACTACAATGAGCAGTTCTTC. Residues: CASSLNWKETGNYNEQFF.

This clone was counted only a few times. This chain connects TRBV6-5 to TRBJ1-2, with 9 bases lining up with TRBD1. Germline trimming cut 6 bases from V and 4 bases from J; bases unmatched to any gene: 6. Per the germline V gene, CDR1 is MNHEY and CDR2 is SVGAGI. The CDR3 runs 14 residues. The CDR3 bases are TGTGCCAGCAGGGGACAGGGAGTTTCCTATGGCTACACCTTC. It specifies CASRGQGVSYGYTF.

The chain couples TRBV6-5 to TRBJ2-7; TRBD1 might be the D (6 bases). Germline V CDR1 and CDR2: MNHEY, SVGAGI. V lost 3 bases, J lost 5 bases, and 20 bases lay in between. CDR3 size: 16 residues. CDR3 region: CASSYSSLDRTHEQYF. The CDR3 DNA reads as TGTGCCAGCAGTTATAGTTCCCTGGACAGAACCCACGAGCAGTACTTC.

J is TRBJ2-7 and V is TRBV6-1, with 9 bases that match TRBD1. CDR1 MNHNS and CDR2 SASEGT come from the germline V gene. The V gene end was trimmed by 5 bases and the J gene end by 0 bases; junction bases not matched to a gene: 5. This CDR3 region has 15 residues. The DNA for the CDR3 is TGTGCCAGCAGTCACGGGACAGGGAGCTCCTACGAGCAGTACTTC. It is translated as CASSHGTGSSYEQYF.